The text below deals with one T cell receptor (beta chain). The repertoire was sequenced with immunoSEQ multiplex PCR; TCRdb's copy has only in-frame clones and lacks some. The sample holds some 30,000 clones, 75% to 90% seen once. Indicated treatment: preoperative locoregional IRX-2 cytokine immunotherapy. Patients received preoperative, locoregional IRX-2 cytokine immunotherapy in a phase Ib study. The data were taken from a study of preoperative IRX-2 immunotherapy in early breast cancer. Losses at the gene ends were 6 bases for V and 1 base for J; bases not matched to a gene: 6. CDR3 length: 15 amino acids. Per germline, CDR1 KGHSH and CDR2 LQKENI.

This clonotype was obtained from a human donor with breast cancer. The sequenced sample was lymph node tissue, obtained from a patient treated with IRX-2 immunotherapy. This sequence joins TRBV18 and TRBJ2-7; 10 nucleotides line up with TRBD1. The CDR3 nucleotides are TGTGCCAGCTCTCGGGGGGACAGGGGATCCTACGAGCAGTACTTC. This sequence encodes CASSRGDRGSYEQYF. Full variable domain (outside the CDR3, taken from reference TRBV18 and TRBJ2-7): NAGVMQNPRHLVRRRGQEARLRCSPMKGHSHVYWYRQLPEEGLKFMVYLQKENIIDESGMPKERFSAEFPKEGPSILRIQQVVRGDSAAYFCASSRGDRGSYEQYFGPGTRLTVT.